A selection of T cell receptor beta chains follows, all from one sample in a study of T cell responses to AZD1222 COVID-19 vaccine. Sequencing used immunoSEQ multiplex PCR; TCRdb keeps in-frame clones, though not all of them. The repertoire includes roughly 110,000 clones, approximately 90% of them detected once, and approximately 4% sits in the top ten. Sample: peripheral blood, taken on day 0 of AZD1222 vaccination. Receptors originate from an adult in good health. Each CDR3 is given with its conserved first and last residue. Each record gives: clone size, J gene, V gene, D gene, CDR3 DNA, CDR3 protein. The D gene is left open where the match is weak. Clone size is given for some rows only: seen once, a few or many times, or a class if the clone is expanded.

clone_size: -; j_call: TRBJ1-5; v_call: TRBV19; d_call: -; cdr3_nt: TGTGCCAGTAGTATGCGGCAGGGCCAAACCGGACGCAATCAGCCCCAGCATTTT; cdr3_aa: CASSMRQGQTGRNQPQHF
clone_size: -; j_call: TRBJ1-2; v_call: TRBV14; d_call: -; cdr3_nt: TGTGCCAGCAGCCAAGGCTCCCTACTTTATGGCTACACCTTC; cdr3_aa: CASSQGSLLYGYTF
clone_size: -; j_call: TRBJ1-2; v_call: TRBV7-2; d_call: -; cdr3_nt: TGTGCCAGCAGCTTTAATAGCATAGGGGCTACTAACTATGGCTACACCTTC; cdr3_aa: CASSFNSIGATNYGYTF
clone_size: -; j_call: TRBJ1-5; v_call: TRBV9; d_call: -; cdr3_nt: TGTGCCAGCAGCGAGGACCAAGGGAATCAGCCCCAGCATTTT; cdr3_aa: CASSEDQGNQPQHF
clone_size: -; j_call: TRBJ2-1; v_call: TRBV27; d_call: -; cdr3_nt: TGTGCCAGCAGAGTCCTACTAGCCGGGCGGAACAATGAGCAGTTCTTC; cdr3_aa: CASRVLLAGRNNEQFF
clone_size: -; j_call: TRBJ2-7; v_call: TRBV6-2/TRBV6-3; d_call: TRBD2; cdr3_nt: TGTGCCAGCAGTTACTCGACTGGAGCGGGAGCCACCTACGAGCAGTACTTC; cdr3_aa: CASSYSTGAGATYEQYF
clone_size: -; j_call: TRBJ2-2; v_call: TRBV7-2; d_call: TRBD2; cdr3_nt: TGTGCCAGCAGCTACTTAGCGGGAGACACCGGGGAGCTGTTTTTT; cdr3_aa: CASSYLAGDTGELFF
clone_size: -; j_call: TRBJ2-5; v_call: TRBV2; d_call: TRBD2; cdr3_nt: TGTGCCAGCAGGGGACTAGCGGGAGCCCAAGAGACCCAGTACTTC; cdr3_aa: CASRGLAGAQETQYF
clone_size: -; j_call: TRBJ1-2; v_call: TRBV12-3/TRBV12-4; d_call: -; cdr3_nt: TGTGCCAGCAGTTTGGGCATTAACTATGGCTACACCTTC; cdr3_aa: CASSLGINYGYTF
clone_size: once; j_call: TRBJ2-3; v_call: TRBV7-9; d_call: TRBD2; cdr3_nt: TGTGCCAGCTCCTGGGGGGGAGATACGCAGTATTTT; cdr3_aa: CASSWGGDTQYF
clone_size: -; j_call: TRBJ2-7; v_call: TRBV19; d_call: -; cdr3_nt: TGTGCCAGTAGCCATCCGGGGGCATCCTCCTACGAGCAGTACTTC; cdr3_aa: CASSHPGASSYEQYF
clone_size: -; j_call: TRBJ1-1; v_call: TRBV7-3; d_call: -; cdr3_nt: TGTGCCAGCAGCTTAAGTCCGGGTACGACTGAAGCTTTCTTT; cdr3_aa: CASSLSPGTTEAFF
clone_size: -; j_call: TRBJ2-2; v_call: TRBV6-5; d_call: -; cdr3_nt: TGTGCCAGCAGGGGGATAGGGAACACCGGGGAGCTGTTTTTT; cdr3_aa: CASRGIGNTGELFF
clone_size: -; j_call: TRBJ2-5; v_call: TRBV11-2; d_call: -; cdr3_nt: TGTGCCAGCAGCTTAGACGATTTAGGGACCCAGTACTTC; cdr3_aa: CASSLDDLGTQYF
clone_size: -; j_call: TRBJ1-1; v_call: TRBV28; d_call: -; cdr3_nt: TGTGCCAGCAGTTTATTAGGGGTCACTGAAGCTTTCTTT; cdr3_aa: CASSLLGVTEAFF
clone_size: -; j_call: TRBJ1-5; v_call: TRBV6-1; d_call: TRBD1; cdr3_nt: TGTGCCAGCAGTGAAGGGATTGCAGGGGGCGAAGTAAAGCATTTT; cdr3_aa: CASSEGIAGGEVKHF
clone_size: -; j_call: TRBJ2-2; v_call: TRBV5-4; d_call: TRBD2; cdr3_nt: TGTGCCAGCAGCTTGAGCGGGATTAGGACCGGGGAGCTGTTTTTT; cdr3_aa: CASSLSGIRTGELFF
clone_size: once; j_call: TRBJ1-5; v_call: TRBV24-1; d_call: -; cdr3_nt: TGTGCCACCAGTGATTTAGTCCAGCCCCAGCATTTT; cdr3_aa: CATSDLVQPQHF
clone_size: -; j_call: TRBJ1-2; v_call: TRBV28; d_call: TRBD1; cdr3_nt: TGTGCCAGCACCTCTCCAGGCGACGGACAGGGGATCTATGGCTACACCTTC; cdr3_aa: CASTSPGDGQGIYGYTF
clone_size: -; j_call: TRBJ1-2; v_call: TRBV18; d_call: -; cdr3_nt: TGTGCCAGCTCCCCTAATCTGAGTTCTAACTATGGCTACACCTTC; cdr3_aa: CASSPNLSSNYGYTF
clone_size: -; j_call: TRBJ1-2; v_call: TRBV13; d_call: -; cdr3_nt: TGTGCCAGCAGCGGTACAGGGCCAAGGGGCTACACCTTC; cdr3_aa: CASSGTGPRGYTF
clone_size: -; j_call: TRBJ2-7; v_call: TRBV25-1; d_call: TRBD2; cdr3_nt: TGTGCAGCGGGGGGGCAGGGAACCTCCTACGAGCAGTACTTC; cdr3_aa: CAAGGQGTSYEQYF
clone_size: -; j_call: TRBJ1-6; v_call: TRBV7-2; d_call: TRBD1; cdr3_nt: TGTGCCAGCAGACCGACAGGGGCGGTCCATTCACCCCTCCACTTT; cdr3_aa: CASRPTGAVHSPLHF
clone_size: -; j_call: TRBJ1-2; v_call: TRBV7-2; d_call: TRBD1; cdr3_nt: TGTGCCAGCAGCTCGGGACAGGGGATCTATGGCTACACCTTC; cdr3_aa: CASSSGQGIYGYTF
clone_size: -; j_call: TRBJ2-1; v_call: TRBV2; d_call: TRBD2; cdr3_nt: TGTGCCAGCAGTGTATTAGCGCTGACGGGAGGGGAGCAGTTCTTC; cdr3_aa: CASSVLALTGGEQFF
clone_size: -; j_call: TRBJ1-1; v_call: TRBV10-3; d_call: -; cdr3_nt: TGTGCCATCAGTGCTGGGGGGAGAGAAGCTTTCTTT; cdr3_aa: CAISAGGREAFF
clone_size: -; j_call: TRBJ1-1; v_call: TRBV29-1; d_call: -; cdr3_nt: TGCAGCGTTGGACACACTGAAGCTTTCTTT; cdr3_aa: CSVGHTEAFF
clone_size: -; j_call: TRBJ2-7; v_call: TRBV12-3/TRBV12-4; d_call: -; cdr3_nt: TGTGCCAGCAGTTGGGGTTGGGAGCAGTACTTC; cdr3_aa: CASSWGWEQYF
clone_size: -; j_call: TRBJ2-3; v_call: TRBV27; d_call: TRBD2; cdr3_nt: TGTGCCAGCGCCAGACTAGCGCCCTTCACAGATACGCAGTATTTT; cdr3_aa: CASARLAPFTDTQYF
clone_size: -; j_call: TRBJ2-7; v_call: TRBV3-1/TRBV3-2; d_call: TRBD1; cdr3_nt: TGTGCCAGCAGTCCAACGTCAGGGGGTGGGTACGAGCAGTACTTC; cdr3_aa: CASSPTSGGGYEQYF
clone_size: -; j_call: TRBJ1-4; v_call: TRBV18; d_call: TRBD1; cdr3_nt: TGTGCCAGCTCCCCCGGGACAGATAATGAAAAACTGTTTTTT; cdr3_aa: CASSPGTDNEKLFF
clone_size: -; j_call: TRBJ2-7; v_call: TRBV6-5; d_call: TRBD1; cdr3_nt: TGTGCCAGCAGTTGGGGAAACAGGGGATACGAGCAGTACTTC; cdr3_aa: CASSWGNRGYEQYF
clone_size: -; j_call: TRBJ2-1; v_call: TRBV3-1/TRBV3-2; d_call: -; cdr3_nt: TGTGCCAGCAGCCAAGATACGGCAGGGAGGCTGAACACAGATGAGCAGTTCTTC; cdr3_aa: CASSQDTAGRLNTDEQFF
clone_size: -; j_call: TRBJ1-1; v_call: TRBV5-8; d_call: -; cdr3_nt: TGTGCCAGCAGCTTGTCGCCACGGTTGAACACTGAAGCTTTCTTT; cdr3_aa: CASSLSPRLNTEAFF
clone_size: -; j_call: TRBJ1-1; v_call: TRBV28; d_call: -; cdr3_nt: TGTGCCAGCAGTTTCCGCGTTACTGAAGCTTTCTTT; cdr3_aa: CASSFRVTEAFF
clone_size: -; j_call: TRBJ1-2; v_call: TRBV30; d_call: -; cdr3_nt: TGTGCCTGGACCCCCGTGGGGCGTAACTATGGCTACACCTTC; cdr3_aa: CAWTPVGRNYGYTF
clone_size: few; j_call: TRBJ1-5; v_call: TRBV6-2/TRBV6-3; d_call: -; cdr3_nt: TGTGCCAGCAGTTACCCGATCCTAGGGCTTAGCAATCAGCCCCAGCATTTT; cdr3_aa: CASSYPILGLSNQPQHF
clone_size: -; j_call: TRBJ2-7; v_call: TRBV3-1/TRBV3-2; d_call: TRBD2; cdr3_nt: TGTGCCAGCAGCCAAGAAGTATGGGGGGGCGAGCAGTACTTC; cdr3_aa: CASSQEVWGGEQYF
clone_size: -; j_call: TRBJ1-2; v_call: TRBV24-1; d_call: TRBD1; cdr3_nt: TGTGCCACCAGTGACCAACAGGGGGGAAGCTATGGCTACACCTTC; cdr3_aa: CATSDQQGGSYGYTF
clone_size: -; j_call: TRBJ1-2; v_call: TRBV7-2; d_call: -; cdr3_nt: TGTGCCAGCAGCTTAGCTGGGACACGGCCTAACTATGGCTACACCTTC; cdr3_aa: CASSLAGTRPNYGYTF
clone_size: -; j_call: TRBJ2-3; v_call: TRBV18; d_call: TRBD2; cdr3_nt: TGTGCCAGCTCACCGGGACTAGTCGGAGATACGCAGTATTTT; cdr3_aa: CASSPGLVGDTQYF
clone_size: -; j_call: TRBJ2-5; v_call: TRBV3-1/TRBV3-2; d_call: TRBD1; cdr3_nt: TGTGCCAGCAGTTTCGACAGGGGGCAGGGGACCCAGTACTTC; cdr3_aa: CASSFDRGQGTQYF
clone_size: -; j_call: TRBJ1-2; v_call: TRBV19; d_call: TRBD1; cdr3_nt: TGTGCCAGTAGTCTCGGGACAGGTTTGGATGGCTACACCTTC; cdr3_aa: CASSLGTGLDGYTF
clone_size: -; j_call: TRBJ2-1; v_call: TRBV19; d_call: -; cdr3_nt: TGTGCCAGTGAACAGACAGTGAACAATGAGCAGTTCTTC; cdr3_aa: CASEQTVNNEQFF
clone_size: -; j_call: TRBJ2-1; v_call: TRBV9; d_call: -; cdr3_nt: TGTGCCAGCAGCCCCTTCCTCCCGGGACTCCCCACCTACAATGAGCAGTTCTTC; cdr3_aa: CASSPFLPGLPTYNEQFF
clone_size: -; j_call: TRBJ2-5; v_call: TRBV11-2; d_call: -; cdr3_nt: TGTGCCAGCAGCTTAGTTGCAGGGAACCAAGAGACCCAGTACTTC; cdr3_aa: CASSLVAGNQETQYF
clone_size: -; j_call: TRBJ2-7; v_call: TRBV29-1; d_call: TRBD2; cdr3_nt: TGCAGCGTTACTGGGACTAGCGGGAGCTCCTACGAGCAGTACTTC; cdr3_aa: CSVTGTSGSSYEQYF
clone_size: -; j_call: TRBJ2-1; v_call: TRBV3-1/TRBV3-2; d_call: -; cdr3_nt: TGTGCCAGCAGCCAAGATCGATTAGCGGCGGTTTCCTACAATGAGCAGTTCTTC; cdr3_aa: CASSQDRLAAVSYNEQFF
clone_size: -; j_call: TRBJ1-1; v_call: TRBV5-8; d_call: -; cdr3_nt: TGTGCCAGCAGCCGCCCTTTGAACACTGAAGCTTTCTTT; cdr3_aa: CASSRPLNTEAFF
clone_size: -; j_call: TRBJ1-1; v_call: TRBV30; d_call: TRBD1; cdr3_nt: TGTGCCTGGACCCTGGGGACAGGGCGGACTGAAGCTTTCTTT; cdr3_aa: CAWTLGTGRTEAFF
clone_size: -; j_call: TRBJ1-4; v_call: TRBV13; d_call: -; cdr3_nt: TGTGCCAGCAGCTTCCGGGTCTCAACTAATGAAAAACTGTTTTTT; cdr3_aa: CASSFRVSTNEKLFF
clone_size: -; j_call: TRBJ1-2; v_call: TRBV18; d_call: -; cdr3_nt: TGTGCCAGCTCACCACGTGAGGGCTCCTATGGCTACACCTTC; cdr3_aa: CASSPREGSYGYTF
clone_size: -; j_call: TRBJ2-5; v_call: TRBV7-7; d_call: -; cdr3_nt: TGTGCCAGCAGCTTAGACGGGCCCCAAGAGACCCAGTACTTC; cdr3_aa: CASSLDGPQETQYF
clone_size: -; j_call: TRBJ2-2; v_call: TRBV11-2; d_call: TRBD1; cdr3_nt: TGTGCCAGCTGGGGTTCCGGGACAGGGGTGGCCGGGGAGCTGTTTTTT; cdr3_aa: CASWGSGTGVAGELFF
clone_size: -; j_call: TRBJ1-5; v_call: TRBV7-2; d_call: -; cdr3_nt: TGTGCCAGCAGCTTGCAGGGGTTTGGGAGCAATCAGCCCCAGCATTTT; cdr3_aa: CASSLQGFGSNQPQHF